This T cell receptor (beta chain) came from a study of cytomegalovirus exposure and HLA in healthy donors. In the PCR, 60 Vbeta and 13 Jbeta primers were used. Libraries were prepared by immunoSEQ multiplex PCR; TCRdb keeps only in-frame clonotypes and omits some of them. The repertoire holds 150,000 to 180,000 clones, approximately 80% seen once, with over 10% in the top ten. The sequence derives from a young man in good health and CMV-seropositive. Sequenced input: PBMCs.

The CDR3 sequence: CASSRDRVTGELFF. CDR3 DNA sequence: TGTGCCAGCAGCCGGGACAGGGTAACCGGGGAGCTGTTTTTT. V is TRBV6-5 and J is TRBJ2-2; 9 bases match TRBD1. V lost 6 bases and J lost 5; bases outside the gene matches: 4. The CDR3 is 14 residues long. The germline V gene has CDR1 MNHEY and CDR2 SVGAGI.